Given below is one T cell receptor beta chain in context. The antigen is not known. Random-hexamer reverse transcription was applied to roughly 0.45 to 1 ug RNA. Across 54 Vbeta and 13 Jbeta, TCR beta CDR3 was amplified with immunoSEQ multiplex PCR. Each CDR3 protein is one row after TCRdb ran MiXCR on the immunoSEQ multiplex PCR reads. The top ten clones hold around 0.21% of a sample with hundreds of thousands of distinct CDR3 sequences, around 85% of them seen once. This entry is derived from a study of CD8 T cells in Susac syndrome. The J segment lost 8 bases and the V segment lost 5 bases, leaving 16 bases of the junction unmatched. CDR3 length: 19 amino acids. Germline assignment: CDR1 SNHLY and CDR2 FYNNEI. Study-level points and caveats: The study recognized that the number of individuals in its TCR sequencing and HLA analysis was relatively small.

It was negative isolation that provided the CD8+ and CD4+ T cells, whereas TEMRA cells were enriched by FACS. The source is a human donor with multiple sclerosis. Sequencing was done on a sample of CD8+ T cells from PBMCs. The chain couples TRBV2 to TRBJ2-1; 15 bases agree with TRBD2. The CDR3 nucleotides read TGTGCCAGCAGTTCTTCCGGGACTAGCGGGAGGTCCCTGGGGGATGAGCAGTTCTTC. Its translation is CASSSSGTSGRSLGDEQFF.